This T cell receptor beta chain originates from a study of T cell responses to AZD1222 COVID-19 vaccine. The overall study: Second-dose groups at about 4 or about 12 weeks were pooled.

Note on this clone: Its antigen is undetermined.

This CDR3 has 14 amino acids. The V and J ends lost 4 bases and 6 bases, in that order; junction bases with no gene match: 2. CDR1 and CDR2 (germline): LNHDA, SQIVND (reference sequence). Assay: immunoSEQ multiplex PCR; the TCRdb copy retains only in-frame clones and omits some. The sample lists 100,000 to 150,000 clones; approximately 90% were seen once. Whole-study results and caveats: Sampling captured repertoires only after the peak T cell response. Increased Spike-specific TCR breadth and depth were observed after two AZD1222 doses.

This clonotype originated in an adult in good health. The starting material was peripheral blood, obtained on day 0 of AZD1222 vaccination. This rearrangement joins TRBV19 to TRBJ1-5; TRBD1 matches at 11 bases. This CDR3 reads CASSTGTGGQPQHF. DNA of the CDR3: TGTGCCAGTAGTACCGGGACAGGGGGTCAGCCCCAGCATTTT.